The 28 T cell receptor beta chains in this list originate from one sample, sequenced in a study of blood T cell repertoires in COVID-19. Here immunoSEQ multiplex PCR was the method, and the copy in TCRdb shows in-frame clones only, minus some. The sample has under 300,000 clones, around 90% seen once. Sample: peripheral blood. The source is an older woman with COVID-19, enrolled during active disease.

The rearrangement uses TRBV7-9 and TRBJ1-6; D gene ambiguous. This CDR3 is built from 17 residues. The germline V and J ends were trimmed by 3 bases and 7 bases, with 19 bases remaining between them. Germline assignment: CDR1 SEHNR and CDR2 FQNEAQ (reference sequence). CDR3 bases: TGTGCCAGCAGCTTGAATCCGGGGATCCGGTGGAATTCACCCCTCCACTTT. Translating gives CASSLNPGIRWNSPLHF. Supplemented by reference TRBV7-9 and TRBJ1-6, the full variable domain reads DTGVSQNPRHKITKRGQNVTFRCDPISEHNRLYWYRQTLGQGPEFLTYFQNEAQLEKSRLLSDRFSAERPKGSFSTLEIQRTEQGDSAMYLCASSLNPGIRWNSPLHFGNGTRLTVT.

The CDR3 DNA reads TGCGCCAGCAGCTTGGGCGGAGCCTATGGCTACACCTTC. Encoded protein: CASSLGGAYGYTF. The J gene is TRBJ1-2, the V gene TRBV5-1; D not certain. V was cut by 0 bases and J by 4 bases, with 7 bases left in between. Germline CDR1 SGHRS, CDR2 YFSETQ. This CDR3 region has 13 residues.

The chain carries TRBV7-2 and TRBJ2-5; the D is unclear. V was pared by 3 bases and J by 0 bases, with 8 bases between. This CDR3 is 14 amino acids long. Germline values: CDR1 SGHTA, CDR2 FQGNSA. CDR3 region: CASSFDKYQETQYF. In nucleotides, the CDR3 is TGTGCCAGCAGCTTCGACAAGTACCAAGAGACCCAGTACTTC. Full variable domain (remainder filled in from reference TRBV7-2 and TRBJ2-5): GAGVSQSPSNKVTEKGKDVELRCDPISGHTALYWYRQSLGQGLEFLIYFQGNSAPDKSGLPSDRFSAERTGGSVSTLTIQRTQQEDSAVYLCASSFDKYQETQYFGPGTRLLVL.

The V call is TRBV5-4, the J call TRBJ2-7, with 7 bases fitting TRBD2. This CDR3 region has 15 residues. The germline CDR1 and CDR2 sequences are SGHNT and YYREEE (reference sequence). After removal of 4 bases from V and 4 bases from J, the junction contained 11 bases not matched to a gene. The CDR3 here is CASSPKGREGYEQYF. For the CDR3, the DNA is TGTGCCAGCAGCCCAAAGGGAAGGGAGGGTTACGAGCAGTACTTC. Full variable domain (remainder filled in from reference TRBV5-4 and TRBJ2-7): ETGVTQSPTHLIKTRGQQVTLRCSSQSGHNTVSWYQQALGQGPQFIFQYYREEENGRGNFPPRFSGLQFPNYSSELNVNALELDDSALYLCASSPKGREGYEQYFGPGTRLTVT.

The genes are TRBV7-3 and TRBJ2-7; 9 bases map to TRBD2. The CDR3 covers 15 residues. With 6 bases clipped from V and 3 bases from J, the junction kept 9 bases outside the gene matches. Germline V lookup: CDR1 SGHTA, CDR2 FQGTGA. The CDR3 region has the DNA TGTGCCAGCAGTGAAGTAGCGGGGGATGTCTACGAGCAGTACTTC. It codes for CASSEVAGDVYEQYF.

The V call is TRBV11-2, the J call TRBJ1-5; possible D gene TRBD1, 6 bases. The V gene's germline CDR1 is SGHAT and CDR2 FQNNGV. V lost 5 bases to trimming and J lost 3 bases, with 11 bases between them. CDR3 length: 14 residues. For the CDR3, the DNA is TGTGCCAGCAGCCAAGACAGGTACAATCAGCCCCAGCATTTT. It yields the protein CASSQDRYNQPQHF.

This clone was seen a handful of times. The chain links TRBV5-1 to TRBJ1-4; D gene uncertain. V was shortened by 6 bases and J by 7 bases, with 16 bases between the two germline ends. CDR3 length equals 14 residues. Germline CDR1 reads SGHRS; CDR2 reads YFSETQ. For the CDR3, the DNA is TGCGCCAGCACCCCCGGGGAGTATGGTGAAAAACTGTTTTTT. It translates to CASTPGEYGEKLFF.

This clone has a single count. The V and J genes are TRBV5-4 and TRBJ2-3; 7 positions agree with TRBD2. The junction had 10 bases not matched to a gene; V was cut back by 4 bases and J by 2 bases. CDR3 size: 16 residues. Per the germline V gene, CDR1 is SGHNT and CDR2 is YYREEE (reference sequence). DNA for the CDR3: TGTGCCAGCAGCCAGGACGGGGGGTTCTCCACAGATACGCAGTATTTT. Protein product: CASSQDGGFSTDTQYF.

The chain carries TRBV4-3 and TRBJ2-7; 9 bases align to TRBD1. In germline, CDR1 is LGHNA, CDR2 YSLEER. This CDR3 region has 12 residues. The CDR3 nucleotides are TGCGCCAGCAGCCAAGAAGGGACAGGGTATTCCGTC. Translated: CASSQEGTGYSV.

The chain is built from TRBV4-2 and TRBJ1-1, with D possibly TRBD1 on 6 matching bases. Germline V gene data show CDR1 as LGHNA and CDR2 as YNFKEQ. This CDR3 region has 15 residues. Trimming took 2 bases from V and 6 from J, leaving 16 bases between them. CDR3 sequence: CASSQSGQSVSEAFF. CDR3 coding DNA: TGTGCCAGCAGCCAATCAGGACAGTCGGTCTCTGAAGCTTTCTTT.

The chain uses TRBV7-2 and TRBJ2-5, with unresolved D. This CDR3 is built from 13 residues. Trimming shortened V by 7 bases and J by 4 bases, and 13 bases separated the two germline ends. Germline assignment: CDR1 SGHTA and CDR2 FQGNSA. DNA for the CDR3: TGTGCCAGCAACCTCGACCCGGGAGAGACCCAGTACTTC. Protein product: CASNLDPGETQYF.

The gene calls are TRBV6-1 and TRBJ1-6; D is unresolved. The CDR3 is made up of 13 amino acids. Trimming took off 3 bases at V and 10 bases at J, with 10 bases between the two ends. Germline V CDR1 and CDR2: MNHNS, SASEGT. CDR3 coding DNA: TGTGCCAGCAGTGATAGCAGACCGTCACCCCTCCACTTT. The encoded protein is CASSDSRPSPLHF.

This clone has only one observation. The V and J genes are TRBV7-9 and TRBJ2-5; 8 positions match TRBD2. J gave up 10 bases and V 5 bases, and 3 bases lay outside the gene matches. Germline CDR1 and CDR2: SEHNR and FQNEAQ (reference sequence). This CDR3 region has 11 residues. Here the CDR3 reads CASSTGGDQYF. The CDR3, as DNA: TGTGCCAGCAGCACGGGAGGGGACCAGTACTTC.

The V and J genes are TRBV10-3 and TRBJ2-1, with 7 bases matching TRBD2. Germline CDR1 reads ENHRY; CDR2 reads SYGVKD. This CDR3 contains 13 residues. V gave up 3 bases and J gave up 4 bases; unmatched junction bases: 0. The chain's CDR3 is CAISDGGYNEQFF. The DNA of the CDR3 is TGTGCCATCAGTGACGGGGGGTACAATGAGCAGTTCTTC.

The chain joins TRBV6-1 to TRBJ1-2; D is perhaps TRBD1 (6 bases). Trimming removed 3 bases from V and 8 bases from J, with 16 bases in between. Germline CDR1 MNHNS, CDR2 SASEGT. CDR3 length equals 14 residues. CDR3 DNA: TGTGCCAGCAGTGACAGGGGTCTCAGTCGGGGCTACACCTTC. Its translation is CASSDRGLSRGYTF.

This sequence joins TRBV3-1 (or the pseudogene TRBV3-2) and TRBJ1-2, with 8 bases fitting TRBD1. There are 15 residues in the CDR3. In germline, CDR1 is LGHDT, CDR2 YNNKEL (reference sequence). The trim removed 4 bases at V and 3 bases at J, leaving 7 bases unmatched. CDR3: CASSPGTGKYYGYTF. The CDR3 DNA reads as TGTGCCAGCAGCCCTGGGACAGGAAAGTACTATGGCTACACCTTC.

This chain links TRBV13 with TRBJ1-3; no firm D call. Germline CDR1 and CDR2: PRHDT and FYEKMQ (reference sequence). Trimming removed 0 bases from V and 1 base from J, with 13 bases in between. The CDR3 sequence is 17 residues long. CDR3 coding DNA: TGTGCCAGCAGCTTAGGCCGAGGGCTCCTGTCTGGAAACACCATATATTTT. This sequence encodes CASSLGRGLLSGNTIYF.

The chain recombines TRBV6-6 with TRBJ2-1, with 9 bases identical to TRBD1. Losses at the gene ends were 2 bases for V and 2 bases for J; bases not matched to a gene: 4. This CDR3 contains 16 residues. Germline CDR1 MNHNY, CDR2 SVGAGI (reference sequence). The DNA for the CDR3 is TGTGCCAGCAGTTACGGACAGGGGCATCCCTACAATGAGCAGTTCTTC. Translation gives CASSYGQGHPYNEQFF.

The chain links TRBV5-1 to TRBJ2-3, with 10 nucleotides matching TRBD2. Germline CDR1 reads SGHRS; CDR2 reads YFSETQ. Losses at the gene ends were 6 bases for V and 5 bases for J; bases not matched to a gene: 12. The CDR3 consists of 16 residues. In DNA form, the CDR3 reads TGCGCCAGCAAGGAAATAGCGGGGGGCGGGAGAGATACGCAGTATTTT. It is translated as CASKEIAGGGRDTQYF.

This chain connects TRBV7-2 to TRBJ2-5, with 11 bases aligning to TRBD1. The germline gives CDR1 SGHTA, CDR2 FQGNSA. Germline trimming cut 1 base from V and 5 bases from J; bases unmatched to any gene: 6. The CDR3 has 16 amino acids. CDR3 protein: CASSLVGRTGGETQYF. The CDR3 DNA reads TGTGCCAGCAGCTTAGTGGGTAGGACAGGGGGCGAGACCCAGTACTTC.

The chain uses TRBV5-4 and TRBJ2-3, with D perhaps matching TRBD2 (6 bases). V gave up 6 bases and J gave up 6 bases, with 23 bases separating them. This CDR3 is built from 16 residues. Germline loops: CDR1 SGHNT, CDR2 YYREEE (reference sequence). The CDR3 is CASIPPVGGEADTQYF. The CDR3 coding sequence is TGTGCCAGCATCCCGCCAGTTGGCGGGGAGGCGGATACGCAGTATTTT.

The J gene is TRBJ2-3, the V gene TRBV18, with no clear D. Trimming took off 3 bases at V and 0 bases at J, with 10 bases between the two ends. The CDR3 runs to 15 residues. Germline CDR1 KGHSH, CDR2 LQKENI. CDR3 nucleotides: TGTGCCAGCTCACCGCTGACAACTAGCACAGATACGCAGTATTTT. Translating it yields CASSPLTTSTDTQYF.

The V and J genes are TRBV19 and TRBJ1-5; no reliable D call. Germline CDR1 LNHDA, CDR2 SQIVND (reference sequence). The V end lost 4 bases, the J end lost 0 bases, and 13 bases lay between the germline ends. This CDR3 spans 16 amino acids. CDR3 nucleotide sequence: TGTGCCAGTAGTAAAGGCAGGTTACTTAGCAATCAGCCCCAGCATTTT. Translation: CASSKGRLLSNQPQHF.

V and J are TRBV6-5 and TRBJ1-2; a possible D gene is TRBD1 (5 bases). Trimming took 6 bases from V and 2 from J, leaving 10 bases between them. This CDR3 is 13 amino acids long. Germline V gives CDR1 MNHEY, CDR2 SVGAGI. The CDR3 loop is CASRSGQNYGYTF. CDR3 in DNA: TGTGCCAGCAGATCTGGACAAAACTATGGCTACACCTTC.

This chain uses TRBV14 with TRBJ1-1; D not resolved. CDR1 and CDR2 from the germline V gene are SGHDN and FVKESK. V gave up 2 bases and J gave up 1 base, with 11 bases separating them. The CDR3 sequence is 15 residues long. This chain's CDR3 is CASSQPEGTNTEAFF. DNA for the CDR3: TGTGCCAGCAGCCAACCCGAGGGAACGAACACTGAAGCTTTCTTT.

The V gene is TRBV25-1, the J gene TRBJ2-3, with TRBD2 identical over 8 bases. The CDR3 is made up of 15 amino acids. CDR1 is MGHDK, CDR2 SYGVNS, per germline. V was pared by 8 bases and J by 4 bases, with 11 bases of the junction left unmatched. The CDR3: CASGRRGLGADTQYF. The CDR3 region has the DNA TGTGCCAGCGGCCGCCGGGGACTAGGCGCAGATACGCAGTATTTT. Full variable domain (rest looked up from reference TRBV25-1 and TRBJ2-3): EADIYQTPRYLVIGTGKKITLECSQTMGHDKMYWYQQDPGMELHLIHYSYGVNSTEKGDLSSESTVSRIRTEHFPLTLESARPSHTSQYLCASGRRGLGADTQYFGPGTRLTVL.

The gene calls are TRBV3-1 (or the pseudogene TRBV3-2) and TRBJ2-4; D not certain. The CDR3 length is 15 residues. V lost 2 bases, J lost 2 bases, and 10 bases lay in between. Germline loops: CDR1 LGHDT, CDR2 YNNKEL (reference sequence). The CDR3 bases are TGTGCCAGCAGCCAATCATACGGGTCCAAAAACATTCAGTACTTC. Amino acids: CASSQSYGSKNIQYF.

The rearrangement uses TRBV19 and TRBJ1-1; TRBD1 matches 7 bases. This CDR3 is built from 16 residues. Germline assignment: CDR1 LNHDA and CDR2 SQIVND (reference sequence). V shed 3 bases, J shed 0 bases, and the junction held 7 bases outside the gene matches. CDR3 nucleotides: TGTGCCAGTAGTATGGGCCAGGGGGGACTGAACACTGAAGCTTTCTTT. This codes for CASSMGQGGLNTEAFF.